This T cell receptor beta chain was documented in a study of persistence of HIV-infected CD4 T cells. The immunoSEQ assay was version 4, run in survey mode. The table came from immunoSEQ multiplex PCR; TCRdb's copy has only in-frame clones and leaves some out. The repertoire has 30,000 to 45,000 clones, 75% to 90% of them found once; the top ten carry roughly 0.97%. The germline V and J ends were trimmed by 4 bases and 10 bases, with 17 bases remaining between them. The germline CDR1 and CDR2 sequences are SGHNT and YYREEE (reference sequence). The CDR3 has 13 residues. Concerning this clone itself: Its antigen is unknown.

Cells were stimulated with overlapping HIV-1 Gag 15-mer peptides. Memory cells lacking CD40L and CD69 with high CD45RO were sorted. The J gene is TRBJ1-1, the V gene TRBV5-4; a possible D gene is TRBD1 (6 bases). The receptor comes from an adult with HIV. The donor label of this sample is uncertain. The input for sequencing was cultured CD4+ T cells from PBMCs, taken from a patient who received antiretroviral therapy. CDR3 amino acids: CASSKNEQGRAFF. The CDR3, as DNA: TGTGCCAGCAGCAAGAACGAGCAGGGGAGAGCTTTCTTT.